These T cell receptor beta chains were read from a single sample in a study of blood T cells in healthy people across ages. TCRdb fed the 5' RACE reads into MiXCR, producing one record per CDR3 protein. The sample lists about 1.1 million distinct CDR3 sequences, around two fifths occurring once. Sequencing used blood. Source of these receptors: a man in his late teens or twenties in good health. Each CDR3 is given with its conserved first and last residue. Each record gives: D gene, V gene, J gene, clone size, CDR3 length, CDR3 DNA, CDR3 protein. The D gene is left open where the match is weak. The listing skips clone size in some rows; elsewhere it reads once, few, many or a size class.

TRBD1,TRBV2,TRBJ1-2,.,14,TGTGCCAGCAGTGAAGTAAGGACAGGGAAAGGCTACACCTTC,CASSEVRTGKGYTF
.,TRBV20-1,TRBJ2-1,few,14,TGCAGTGCCTTCGACAAGGGTAGCGTCAATGAGCAGTTCTTC,CSAFDKGSVNEQFF
.,TRBV4-3,TRBJ2-1,.,18,TGCGCCAGCAGCCAAGACCCTCTCCCGGGGGCCTCCTACAATGAGCAGTTCTTC,CASSQDPLPGASYNEQFF
TRBD2,TRBV6-8,TRBJ2-7,.,17,TGTGCCAGCAGTCATACAGCGGGGGGGCGGGGGTACAATGAGCAGTACTTC,CASSHTAGGRGYNEQYF
.,TRBV10-3,TRBJ2-3,.,14,TGTGCCATCAGTAACGACCGGAGCACAGATACGCAGTATTTT,CAISNDRSTDTQYF
.,TRBV12-3/TRBV12-4,TRBJ2-3,.,15,TGTGCCAGCCTCCGGGAGAGGTTAGCAACAGATACGCAGTATTTT,CASLRERLATDTQYF
TRBD1,TRBV15,TRBJ1-1,.,17,TGTGCCACCAGCAGAGATCTGGCAGGGGGCTCGAACACTGAAGCTTTCTTT,CATSRDLAGGSNTEAFF
TRBD1,TRBV4-3,TRBJ2-4,.,17,TGCGCCAGCAGCCACGAATTCCCGGGACAGGGAGGAAACATTCAGTACTTC,CASSHEFPGQGGNIQYF
TRBD2,TRBV29-1,TRBJ2-3,many,14,TGCAGCGTTGAGGGCGGGGGTATCACAGATACGCAGTATTTT,CSVEGGGITDTQYF
.,TRBV4-3,TRBJ1-1,few,15,TGCGCCAGCAGCCAAGATTTTACCGGAAACACTGAAGCTTTCTTT,CASSQDFTGNTEAFF
.,TRBV5-5,TRBJ2-2,.,13,TGTGCCAGCAGCTTAGTGTCGGACGGGGAGCTGTTTTTT,CASSLVSDGELFF
TRBD1,TRBV6-2/TRBV6-3,TRBJ1-1,.,16,TGTGCCAGCAGTTACCGGACAGGCCTAATGAACACTGAAGCTTTCTTT,CASSYRTGLMNTEAFF
TRBD1,TRBV12-3/TRBV12-4,TRBJ1-6,few,14,TGTGCCAGCAGCCTGGACAGGACTGGATCACCCCTCCACTTT,CASSLDRTGSPLHF
TRBD2,TRBV6-6,TRBJ2-1,.,15,TGTGCCAGCAGCCCCACTAGCGGGGCCAACAATGAGCAGTTCTTC,CASSPTSGANNEQFF
.,TRBV6-5,TRBJ1-1,.,17,TGTGCCAGCAGTTACTCGGGCGGGGTTCGGGGAGGCACTGAAGCTTTCTTT,CASSYSGGVRGGTEAFF
TRBD1,TRBV11-2,TRBJ1-6,few,16,TGTGCCAGCAGCTTAGTTTGGGGACAGGACTATTCACCCCTCCACTTT,CASSLVWGQDYSPLHF
.,TRBV2,TRBJ2-1,.,11,TGTGCCAGCCCTAGTGGGGGTGAGCAGTTCTTC,CASPSGGEQFF
TRBD2,TRBV27,TRBJ2-5,few,14,TGTGCCAGCAGGGGAGGGAGACAGCAAGAGACCCAGTACTTC,CASRGGRQQETQYF
.,TRBV19,TRBJ1-5,.,13,TGTGCCAGTAGAACCGGGGCCTCCTCTCCCCAGCATTTT,CASRTGASSPQHF
.,TRBV5-1,TRBJ2-1,.,12,TGCGCTAGCAGCTTCGGGGGCTATGAGCAGTTCTTC,CASSFGGYEQFF
TRBD1,TRBV4-2,TRBJ1-2,.,17,TGTGCCAGCAGCCAATTAGACAGGGGCTTGGAAAACTATGGCTACACCTTC,CASSQLDRGLENYGYTF
TRBD2,TRBV5-1,TRBJ2-3,.,19,TGCGCCAGCAGCCCACGAGTCCCGGGACTAGCGGTTCGCACAGATACGCAGTATTTT,CASSPRVPGLAVRTDTQYF
.,TRBV7-2,TRBJ2-5,.,14,TGTGCCAGCAGCCGACCGGGCTACCAAGAGACCCAGTACTTC,CASSRPGYQETQYF
.,TRBV6-1,TRBJ1-4,.,16,TGTGCCAGCACCGTGGAAGGAGGACGGGCTAATGAAAAACTGTTTTTT,CASTVEGGRANEKLFF
TRBD1,TRBV20-1,TRBJ1-6,many,16,TGCAGTGCTAGAGATCTCGGGGGACAGAATAATTCACCCCTCCACTTT,CSARDLGGQNNSPLHF
.,TRBV7-3,TRBJ1-1,.,14,TGTGCCAGCAGCTTTGAGCGGGTGAACACTGAAGCTTTCTTT,CASSFERVNTEAFF
TRBD1,TRBV29-1,TRBJ2-3,few,12,TGCAGCGATCGGACAGGGGTCGATACGCAGTATTTT,CSDRTGVDTQYF
.,TRBV20-1,TRBJ2-7,.,13,TGCAGTGCTAATCCCGACAGGAGCTACGAGCAGTACTTC,CSANPDRSYEQYF
.,TRBV29-1,TRBJ1-4,.,13,TGCAGCGTCGCCTACAGGCAAAGGGAAAAACTGTTTTTT,CSVAYRQREKLFF
TRBD1,TRBV7-2,TRBJ2-2,.,15,TGTGCCGGCAGCACAAGACAGGGACCCACCGGGGAGCTGTTTTTT,CAGSTRQGPTGELFF
.,TRBV4-1,TRBJ2-3,few,17,TGCGCCAGCAGCCAGCCCGGACTCTCTTCCCTCACAGATACGCAGTATTTT,CASSQPGLSSLTDTQYF
TRBD1,TRBV6-2/TRBV6-3,TRBJ1-2,.,15,TGTGCCAGCAGTTCCGGGACAGGGGGCGTTGGTGGCTACACCTTC,CASSSGTGGVGGYTF
TRBD2,TRBV9,TRBJ2-1,.,16,TGTGCCAGCAGCGCATTAGCGGGGGGACTCTACAATGAGCAGTTCTTC,CASSALAGGLYNEQFF
TRBD2,TRBV6-2/TRBV6-3,TRBJ2-1,.,15,TGTGCCAGCAGTCCAAGAGCGGGGGGGCGCAATGAGCAGTTCTTC,CASSPRAGGRNEQFF
TRBD2,TRBV10-3,TRBJ2-7,.,14,TGTGCCACGAAGACTAGCGGTTCCTACAATGAGCAGTACTTC,CATKTSGSYNEQYF